The 5 T cell receptor beta chains reported below all come from one sample, sequenced in a study of regulatory T cells in long-lasting Graves disease. Noted time point: newly diagnosed GD, antithyroid drugs for less than 3 months. The TCR library used RNA extracted from PBMCs. Assembly of TCR beta libraries relied on iRepertoire HTBI primers together with Arm-PCR of CDR3 regions. In TCRdb, the multiplex PCR reads were re-called with MiXCR into one record per CDR3 protein. This sample carries fewer than 400,000 distinct CDR3 sequences, about 20% of them seen once, and the ten largest clones take less than 40%. The sequencing used peripheral blood mononuclear cells (PBMCs), collected at new diagnosis, from a patient treated with antithyroid drugs. These receptors all come from a female donor with Graves disease.

The gene calls are TRBV6-5 and TRBJ2-2; maybe TRBD1 (5 bases). The germline V gene has CDR1 MNHEY and CDR2 SVGAGI. Trimming left V 4 bases short and J 6 bases short, with 12 bases between. The length of the CDR3 is 14 residues. This CDR3 reads CASSSRQGPGELFF. The CDR3 coding sequence is TGTGCCAGCAGTTCCCGTCAGGGTCCCGGGGAGCTGTTTTTT.

In its sample, this clonotype was seen once. The genes are TRBV11-2 and TRBJ2-5; D may be TRBD2 (6 bases). CDR1 and CDR2 from the germline V gene are SGHAT and FQNNGV. V was clipped by 0 bases and J by 5 bases, with 19 bases between them. This CDR3 is 17 amino acids long. The CDR3 DNA follows: TGTGCCAGCAGCTTAGATCGGGCTAGCGTAGGAGATGAGACCCAGTACTTC. This encodes CASSLDRASVGDETQYF. The variable domain in full, completed from reference TRBV11-2 and TRBJ2-5, reads EAGVAQSPRYKIIEKRQSVAFWCNPISGHATLYWYQQILGQGPKLLIQFQNNGVVDDSQLPKDRFSAERLKGVDSTLKIQPAKLEDSAVYLCASSLDRASVGDETQYFGPGTRLLVL.

There are a few counts of this clonotype. The CDR3: CSARENRGLEAFF. The DNA of the CDR3 is TGCAGTGCTAGAGAGAACCGGGGTCTTGAAGCTTTCTTT. V gene TRBV20-1 combines with J gene TRBJ1-1; D not resolved. V lost 0 bases and J 7 bases, leaving 12 bases between the germline ends. The CDR3 spans 13 residues. CDR1 and CDR2 from the germline V gene are DFQATT and SNEGSKA (reference sequence).

V gene TRBV4-1 combines with J gene TRBJ2-7; TRBD1 matches 12 bases. Germline V lookup: CDR1 MGHRA, CDR2 YSYEKL. V shed 1 base, J shed 6 bases, and the junction held 7 bases outside the gene matches. The CDR3 consists of 16 residues. For the CDR3, the DNA is TGCGCCAGCAGCCAAGTGTATGGGACAGGGGGCTTCGAGCAGTACTTC. Protein sequence: CASSQVYGTGGFEQYF.

This clonotype was seen at least ten times. V usage is TRBV6-2 or TRBV6-3 and J usage is TRBJ2-2; 14 bases align to TRBD2. The CDR3 length is 17 residues. Germline V gene sequence: CDR1 MNHEY, CDR2 SVGEGT. With 5 bases clipped from V and 7 bases from J, the junction kept 9 bases outside the gene matches. The chain's CDR3 is CASSGGWTSGRIGELFF. The CDR3 DNA is TGTGCCAGCAGTGGGGGGTGGACTAGCGGGAGGATCGGGGAGCTGTTTTTT.